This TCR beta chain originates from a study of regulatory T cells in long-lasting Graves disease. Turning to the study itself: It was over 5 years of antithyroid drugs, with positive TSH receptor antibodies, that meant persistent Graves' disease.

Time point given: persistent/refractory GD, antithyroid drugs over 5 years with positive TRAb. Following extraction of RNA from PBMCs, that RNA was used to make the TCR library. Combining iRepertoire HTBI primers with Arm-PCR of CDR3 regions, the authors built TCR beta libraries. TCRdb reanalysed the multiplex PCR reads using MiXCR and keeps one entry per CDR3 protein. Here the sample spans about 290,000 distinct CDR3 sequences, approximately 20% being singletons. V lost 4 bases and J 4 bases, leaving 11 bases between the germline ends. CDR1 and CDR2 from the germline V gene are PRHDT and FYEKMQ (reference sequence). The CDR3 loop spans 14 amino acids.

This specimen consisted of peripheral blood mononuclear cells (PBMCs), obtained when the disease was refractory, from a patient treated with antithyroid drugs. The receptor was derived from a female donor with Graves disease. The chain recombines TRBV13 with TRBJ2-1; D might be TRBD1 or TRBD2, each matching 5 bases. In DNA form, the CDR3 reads TGTGCCAGCAGCTCCACGGGACCATACAATGAGCAGTTCTTC. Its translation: CASSSTGPYNEQFF.